These 10 T cell receptor beta chains came from one sample sequenced in a study of cytomegalovirus exposure and HLA in healthy donors. The method was immunoSEQ multiplex PCR; TCRdb's version includes in-frame clones alone and lacks a portion of them. The top ten hold 3% to 4% of the sample, which has around 73,000 clones, 85% to 90% seen once. Sequencing was done on a sample of PBMCs. The receptors shown here come from a woman between 18 and 29 years old in good health and CMV-seropositive.

This chain links TRBV7-2 with TRBJ1-2, with D possibly being TRBD1 (6 bases). The CDR3 is made up of 14 amino acids. Germline-derived CDR1 and CDR2 are SGHTA and FQGNSA. V shed 1 base and J shed 5 bases, with 11 bases lying between them. The CDR3 DNA reads as TGTGCCAGCAGCTTAGATGGCAGGGGATATGGCTACACCTTC. The encoded protein is CASSLDGRGYGYTF.

The chain uses TRBV7-9 and TRBJ2-3; 8 bases align to TRBD2. This CDR3 spans 16 amino acids. J was trimmed by 2 bases and V by 4 bases; bases with no gene match: 8. From germline, CDR1 is SEHNR and CDR2 FQNEAQ (reference sequence). The CDR3 protein is CASSSSTSAYTDTQYF. CDR3 DNA: TGTGCCAGCAGCTCTTCGACTAGCGCTTACACAGATACGCAGTATTTT.

This clone was counted many times. The chain joins TRBV9 to TRBJ1-2; 7 nucleotides align to TRBD1. The trim removed 1 base at V and 2 bases at J, leaving 8 bases unmatched. Per germline, CDR1 SGDLS and CDR2 YYNGEE. This CDR3 is built from 16 residues. The CDR3 DNA is TGTGCCAGCAGCGTAAGTTCGGGACAGCCCAACTATGGCTACACCTTC. Translated: CASSVSSGQPNYGYTF.

This chain connects TRBV4-1 to TRBJ2-1, with a possible D match to TRBD2 (6 bases). In germline, CDR1 is MGHRA, CDR2 YSYEKL. CDR3 size: 19 residues. Trimming stripped 6 bases from V and 1 base from J, with 25 bases between. As DNA, the CDR3 is TGCGCCAGCAGTCCTATCGTCCTTAGCGGTCTTCTTTCCTACAATGAGCAGTTCTTC. Translating it yields CASSPIVLSGLLSYNEQFF.

V gene TRBV19 combines with J gene TRBJ1-5; D remains unclear. With 3 bases removed from V and 1 base from J, the gap between germline ends came to 10 bases. The CDR3 totals 15 residues. CDR1 LNHDA and CDR2 SQIVND come from the germline V gene (reference sequence). CDR3 coding DNA: TGTGCCAGTAGTATGGTAGCAGCCAGCAATCAGCCCCAGCATTTT. It specifies CASSMVAASNQPQHF.

This chain links TRBV27 with TRBJ2-2; tentative D call: TRBD1 (5 bases). V dropped 2 bases and J dropped 0 bases, with 10 bases sitting between them. Looked up from germline, CDR1 is MNHEY and CDR2 is SMNVEV (reference sequence). CDR3 length: 16 amino acids. The CDR3 protein is CASSLMAGPNTGELFF. CDR3 DNA: TGTGCCAGCAGTTTAATGGCAGGGCCGAACACCGGGGAGCTGTTTTTT.

V gene TRBV28 combines with J gene TRBJ2-2; the D gene is possibly TRBD1 (6 bases). The V end lost 3 bases, the J end lost 0 bases, and 11 bases lay between the germline ends. Germline V gives CDR1 MDHEN, CDR2 SYDVKM. The CDR3 extends over 16 amino acids. The CDR3 loop reads CASSFVDRPNTGELFF. The CDR3 coding sequence is TGTGCCAGCAGTTTCGTCGACAGGCCGAACACCGGGGAGCTGTTTTTT.

CDR3 protein: CASSQGSGYNEQFF. CDR3 DNA: TGCGCCAGCAGCCAAGGTTCCGGGTACAATGAGCAGTTCTTC. This sequence joins TRBV4-1 and TRBJ2-1, with no clear D. This CDR3 spans 14 amino acids. Germline V lookup: CDR1 MGHRA, CDR2 YSYEKL. Trimming took off 1 base at V and 4 bases at J, with 8 bases between the two ends.

This rearrangement joins TRBV10-3 to TRBJ2-1, with 7 bases matching TRBD1. Germline assignment: CDR1 ENHRY and CDR2 SYGVKD. With 11 bases clipped from V and 5 bases from J, the junction kept 9 bases outside the gene matches. The CDR3 length is 13 residues. The DNA for the CDR3 is TGTGCCGGATCGACAGGGACCAACAATGAGCAGTTCTTC. Amino acid sequence: CAGSTGTNNEQFF.

The rearrangement links TRBV6-5 to TRBJ1-2; 7 positions agree with TRBD1. From germline, CDR1 is MNHEY and CDR2 SVGAGI. The trim removed 6 bases at V and 4 bases at J, leaving 5 bases unmatched. The CDR3 is made up of 13 amino acids. Here the CDR3 reads CASSPGQVYGYTF. The CDR3 DNA follows: TGTGCCAGCAGCCCTGGACAGGTCTATGGCTACACCTTC.